A single sample is the source of the 16 T cell receptor beta chains below, sequenced in a study of CD8+CD57+ T cells in acquired aplastic anemia. The template for TCR beta VDJ and CDR3 sequence profiling was genomic DNA. TCRdb independently ran MiXCR on the reads; one entry per CDR3 protein. The sample lists hundreds of thousands of distinct CDR3 sequences, just under 70% occurring once. The source material was sorted CD4+, CD8+, or CD8+CD57+ T cells (not recorded which) from PBMCs. The receptor source for this set is a human donor in good health, serving as a control.

This rearrangement joins TRBV12-3 or TRBV12-4 to TRBJ2-2; possibly TRBD2 for D (6 bases). V lost 3 bases, J lost 8 bases, and 10 bases lay in between. The CDR3 contains 13 residues. The DNA for the CDR3 is TGTGCCAGCAGTTTGACTAGATTGGGGGAGCTGTTTTTT. It codes for CASSLTRLGELFF.

The CDR3 here is CASSLAVASAKNIQYF. CDR3 DNA: TGTGCCAGCAGCTTGGCCGTAGCGTCAGCCAAAAACATTCAGTACTTC. The genes are TRBV5-4 and TRBJ2-4; D might be TRBD2 (5 bases). In germline, CDR1 is SGHNT, CDR2 YYREEE (reference sequence). The CDR3 length is 16 residues. Trimming cost V 0 bases and J 0 bases, with 10 bases left between them.

The V and J genes are TRBV7-9 and TRBJ2-3; TRBD1 aligns across 12 bases. This CDR3 is built from 15 residues. Germline V CDR1 and CDR2: SEHNR, FQNEAQ (reference sequence). V dropped 4 bases and J dropped 8; count of bases not matched to a gene: 7. The CDR3 sequence: CASSSTGQGAGTQYF. The CDR3 DNA follows: TGTGCCAGCAGCTCGACGGGACAGGGGGCAGGTACGCAGTATTTT. The entire variable domain, with the rest obtained from reference TRBV7-9 and TRBJ2-3, is as follows: DTGVSQNPRHKITKRGQNVTFRCDPISEHNRLYWYRQTLGQGPEFLTYFQNEAQLEKSRLLSDRFSAERPKGSFSTLEIQRTEQGDSAMYLCASSSTGQGAGTQYFGPGTRLTVL.

The rearrangement uses TRBV24-1 and TRBJ1-2; tentative D call: TRBD1 (6 bases). Trimming removed 3 bases from V and 7 bases from J, with 14 bases in between. Germline lookup yields CDR1 KGHDR and CDR2 SFDVKD. The CDR3 is 14 amino acids. The CDR3 nucleotides read TGTGCCACCAGTGATACGGCAGGGGTTTGTGGCTACACCTTC. This sequence encodes CATSDTAGVCGYTF.

The chain carries TRBV15 and TRBJ1-6; D uncertain. With 0 bases removed from V and 9 bases from J, the gap between germline ends came to 9 bases. The CDR3 consists of 14 residues. Germline V CDR1 and CDR2: LNHNV, YYDKDF (reference sequence). This CDR3 is CATSREGFSSPLHF. The CDR3, as DNA: TGTGCCACCAGCAGAGAAGGGTTTAGTTCACCCCTCCACTTT. The complete variable domain, with remaining parts taken from reference TRBV15 and TRBJ1-6, reads DAMVIQNPRYQVTQFGKPVTLSCSQTLNHNVMYWYQQKSSQAPKLLFHYYDKDFNNEADTPDNFQSRRPNTSFCFLDIRSPGLGDTAMYLCATSREGFSSPLHFGNGTRLTVT.

Worth noting for this clonotype: Germline and junction disagree at one end, which may indicate a read error. The chain uses TRBV7-9 and TRBJ1-2; TRBD1 is a possible D gene (6 bases). The CDR3 has 14 residues. Germline loops: CDR1 SEHNR, CDR2 FQNEAQ (reference sequence). The CDR3, as DNA: TGTGCCAGCACTAGCGAGGGGGGCAGAGACGGATACCTTTTC. This sequence encodes CASTSEGGRDGYLF.

The chain employs TRBV29-1 and TRBJ1-1; 8 nucleotides match TRBD1. Germline V gene sequence: CDR1 SQVTM, CDR2 ANQGSEA. Germline trimming cut 8 bases from V and 14 bases from J; bases unmatched to any gene: 13. The CDR3 has 11 residues. CDR3: CSFRDRTKVFF. The CDR3, as DNA: TGCAGCTTTCGGGACAGGACTAAGGTGTTCTTT.

This clonotype has at least ten counts. Here the CDR3 reads CSVLGSRGYTF. The DNA of the CDR3 is TGCAGCGTTCTCGGGTCACGTGGCTACACCTTC. The chain has TRBV29-1 and TRBJ1-2; D is unresolved. CDR3 size: 11 residues. Deletions cut 5 bases from V and 7 bases from J, with 11 bases between. Germline V gene data show CDR1 as SQVTM and CDR2 as ANQGSEA.

The chain is built from TRBV20-1 and TRBJ2-3; D gene uncertain. This CDR3 contains 14 residues. The germline CDR1 and CDR2 sequences are DFQATT and SNEGSKA (reference sequence). The CDR3 here is CRDGRKPLLHTQYF. The DNA of the CDR3 is TGCAGAGATGGACGGAAACCACTCCTACATACGCAGTATTTT.

The J gene is TRBJ1-5, the V gene TRBV5-8, with 10 bases aligning to TRBD1. Trimming removed 2 bases from V and 0 bases from J; junction bases left unmatched: 11. Germline-derived CDR1 and CDR2 are SGHTS and YDEGEE. This CDR3 spans 19 amino acids. The DNA for the CDR3 is TGTGCCAGCAGCTTAGGGCTAGGACAGGGGGGCTATAGCAATCAGCCCCAGCATTTT. It codes for CASSLGLGQGGYSNQPQHF.

The chain links TRBV6-5 to TRBJ1-4; the match to TRBD1 covers 10 bases. Germline-derived CDR1 and CDR2 are MNHEY and SVGAGI. The junction had 15 bases not matched to a gene; V was cut back by 10 bases and J by 4 bases. CDR3 length equals 17 residues. The CDR3 protein is CAIREEGQGISNEKLFF. The CDR3 region has the DNA TGTGCCATCAGGGAAGAGGGACAGGGGATCAGTAATGAAAAACTGTTTTTT.

Many counts were recorded for this clonotype. This chain connects TRBV5-1 to TRBJ2-1; D is unclear. CDR3 length equals 13 residues. The germline V gene encodes CDR1 SGHRS and CDR2 YFSETQ. Trimming removed 0 bases from V and 5 bases from J, with 6 bases in between. The CDR3 loop reads CASSLDPNNEQFF. The CDR3 bases are TGCGCCAGCAGCTTGGATCCGAACAATGAGCAGTTCTTC.

The CDR3 sequence is CSARFQGAGQQYF. The DNA for the CDR3 is TGCAGTGCTAGGTTTCAGGGAGCAGGTCAGCAGTACTTC. The chain combines TRBV20-1 with TRBJ2-7, with D tentatively TRBD1 or TRBD2 (5 bases each). This CDR3 has 13 residues. The V end was cut by 3 bases, the J end by 8 bases, with 17 bases between. Germline values: CDR1 DFQATT, CDR2 SNEGSKA (reference sequence).

The V and J genes are TRBV11-2 and TRBJ2-5, with 14 bases matching TRBD2. Germline V gives CDR1 SGHAT, CDR2 FQNNGV. This CDR3 is 18 amino acids long. The ends lost 5 bases at V and 0 bases at J; junction bases unmatched: 8. The CDR3 DNA reads as TGTGCCAGCAGCCTCTCGGGGACTAGCGGGGGTCACCAAGAGACCCAGTACTTC. Translated, it gives CASSLSGTSGGHQETQYF.

The chain employs TRBV10-3 and TRBJ1-2; tentative D call: TRBD1 (5 bases). There are 14 residues in the CDR3. V lost 5 bases to trimming and J lost 8 bases, with 18 bases between them. Looked up from germline, CDR1 is ENHRY and CDR2 is SYGVKD. The CDR3 region is CAISKPPQGAGYTF. The CDR3 nucleotides are TGTGCCATCAGTAAACCACCGCAAGGGGCAGGCTACACCTTC.

This clonotype was recorded at least ten times. The chain combines TRBV9 with TRBJ2-7; TRBD1 matches at 7 bases. This CDR3 contains 14 residues. The V gene end was trimmed by 4 bases and the J gene end by 0 bases; junction bases not matched to a gene: 4. CDR1 and CDR2 from the germline V gene are SGDLS and YYNGEE. The CDR3 here is CASSFGTDSYEQYF. DNA for the CDR3: TGTGCCAGCAGCTTTGGGACAGACTCCTACGAGCAGTACTTC.